A selection of T cell receptor beta chains follows, all from one sample in a study of PD-1 blockade in classical Hodgkin lymphoma. The protocol was immunoSEQ multiplex PCR, while the TCRdb copy is restricted to in-frame clones and leaves out a portion. The table has some 52,000 clones, approximately 86% seen once; the top ten hold around 6.5%. Sample: peripheral blood mononuclear cells (PBMCs), taken before the fourth cycle of nivolumab. The receptor set was obtained from a human donor with classical Hodgkin lymphoma. Both conserved end residues are part of each CDR3.

V,J,CDR3
TRBV18,TRBJ1-1,CASSPLDSRNTEAFF
TRBV25-1,TRBJ2-1,CASSAWTSRGSSYNEQFF
TRBV19,TRBJ2-1,CASSIGWGAGRYNEQFF
TRBV6-6,TRBJ1-6,CASSYDTISPLHF
TRBV7-9,TRBJ2-7,CASSFSSGFDEQYF
TRBV10-1,TRBJ1-2,CASSESRRTEAGYTF
TRBV6-1,TRBJ2-3,CASRVKGTDTQYF
TRBV19,TRBJ1-5,CASSIYSMEPQHF
TRBV7-2,TRBJ1-3,CASSPRQGATIYF
TRBV6-1,TRBJ2-1,CATLRLWNEQFF
TRBV4-2,TRBJ1-5,CASSKGQDSNQPQHF
TRBV6-1,TRBJ2-7,CASSEGAGPYEQYF
TRBV11-1,TRBJ2-3,CASSRGTASTDTQYF
TRBV29-1,TRBJ2-7,CSAPTGAGCGEQYF
TRBV2,TRBJ2-7,CASIRLAGDSYEQYF